These 31 T cell receptor beta chains came from one sample sequenced in a study of response to subunit inactivated influenza vaccine. Each CDR3 protein is one row after TCRdb ran MiXCR on the RT-PCR reads. This table has 540,000 or so distinct CDR3 sequences, 13% appearing once. Sequenced material: PBMCs from blood, taken roughly 45 days after vaccination. The receptors come from a man aged 45-65 years who received an inactivated influenza vaccine.

The chain is built from TRBV6-5 and TRBJ2-1; D perhaps matches TRBD1 (5 bases). CDR1 MNHEY and CDR2 SVGAGI come from the germline V gene. V was clipped by 0 bases and J by 6 bases, with 9 bases between them. This CDR3 region has 14 residues. The CDR3 sequence: CASSYSDSFNEQFF. In DNA form, the CDR3 reads TGTGCCAGCAGTTACTCCGACAGTTTCAATGAGCAGTTCTTC.

This clonotype was picked up many times. The gene calls are TRBV7-2 and TRBJ2-1, with TRBD1 matching 8 bases. V shed 0 bases and J 4 bases; nucleotides not matched to a gene: 11. This CDR3 spans 18 amino acids. Germline CDR1 reads SGHTA; CDR2 reads FQGNSA. CDR3 DNA sequence: TGTGCCAGCAGCTTAGCTGCTAGTGGACAGGGCTTTTACAATGAGCAGTTCTTC. This codes for CASSLAASGQGFYNEQFF.

This clonotype was detected only a few times. The chain carries TRBV19 and TRBJ1-1; unclear D gene. Germline V CDR1 and CDR2: LNHDA, SQIVND (reference sequence). V lost 8 bases, J lost 0 bases, and 13 bases lay in between. This CDR3 spans 14 amino acids. CDR3 amino acids: CASQSGEVNTEAFF. The CDR3 DNA is TGTGCCAGTCAATCTGGGGAGGTGAACACTGAAGCTTTCTTT. Drawing the rest from reference TRBV19 and TRBJ1-1, the complete variable domain is DGGITQSPKYLFRKEGQNVTLSCEQNLNHDAMYWYRQDPGQGLRLIYYSQIVNDFQKGDIAEGYSVSREKKESFPLTVTSAQKNPTAFYLCASQSGEVNTEAFFGQGTRLTVV.

The chain recombines TRBV14 with TRBJ2-3; 11 bases are shared with TRBD2. The V gene end was trimmed by 1 base and the J gene end by 4 bases; junction bases not matched to a gene: 1. This CDR3 is 15 amino acids long. In germline, CDR1 is SGHDN, CDR2 FVKESK. The CDR3 bases are TGTGCCAGCAGCCAAGCACTAGCGGGAGCAGATACGCAGTATTTT. It encodes CASSQALAGADTQYF.

The chain employs TRBV20-1 and TRBJ1-5; a possible D gene is TRBD1 (6 bases). The CDR3 consists of 13 residues. V shed 8 bases and J shed 4 bases, with 15 bases lying between them. Germline CDR1 reads DFQATT; CDR2 reads SNEGSKA (reference sequence). CDR3 sequence: CSLQGWGNQPQHF. DNA for the CDR3: TGCAGTTTACAGGGCTGGGGGAATCAGCCCCAGCATTTT.

The chain joins TRBV6-1 to TRBJ2-1, with D perhaps matching TRBD1 or TRBD2 (5 bases each). CDR1 is MNHNS, CDR2 SASEGT, per germline. The CDR3 is 14 residues long. V lost 5 bases and J 5 bases, leaving 13 bases between the germline ends. This CDR3 reads CASSSFVGDNEQFF. The CDR3 bases are TGTGCCAGCAGTAGTTTCGTGGGGGACAATGAGCAGTTCTTC.

This clonotype has more than one count but fewer than ten. V gene TRBV6-2 or TRBV6-3 combines with J gene TRBJ2-1, with D perhaps matching TRBD1 (5 bases). Germline CDR1 and CDR2: MNHEY and SVGEGT. This CDR3 region has 18 residues. V was shortened by 2 bases and J by 0 bases, with 17 bases between the two germline ends. CDR3 sequence reads: CASSYGADFPFSYNEQFF. The CDR3 bases are TGTGCCAGCAGTTACGGGGCCGACTTCCCTTTCTCCTACAATGAGCAGTTCTTC.

There are a few counts of this clonotype. The chain combines TRBV29-1 with TRBJ2-5; 9 bases match TRBD2. The junction had 5 bases not matched to a gene; V was cut back by 4 bases and J by 5 bases. CDR3 length: 13 amino acids. Germline CDR1 and CDR2: SQVTM and ANQGSEA. The CDR3 is CSVAGLALETQYF. The CDR3 coding sequence is TGCAGCGTTGCGGGACTAGCCCTGGAGACCCAGTACTTC.

The rearrangement joins TRBV10-3 to TRBJ2-3; D possibly uses TRBD1 or TRBD2 (6 bases each). V lost 10 bases, J lost 1 base, and 12 bases lay in between. Germline loops: CDR1 ENHRY, CDR2 SYGVKD. This CDR3 contains 13 residues. This CDR3 reads CATQRGRTDTQYF. CDR3 DNA sequence: TGTGCCACCCAACGGGGGCGCACAGATACGCAGTATTTT.

V is TRBV29-1 and J is TRBJ1-3; unclear D gene. V lost 7 bases to trimming and J lost 1 base, with 8 bases between them. This CDR3 spans 12 amino acids. The germline V gene encodes CDR1 SQVTM and CDR2 ANQGSEA. In nucleotides, the CDR3 is TGCAGCGCTCAGGAATCTGGAAACACCATATATTTT. Amino acids: CSAQESGNTIYF. Full variable domain (outside the CDR3, taken from reference TRBV29-1 and TRBJ1-3): SAVISQKPSRDICQRGTSLTIQCQVDSQVTMMFWYRQQPGQSLTLIATANQGSEATYESGFVIDKFPISRPNLTFSTLTVSNMSPEDSSIYLCSAQESGNTIYFGEGSWLTVV.

The rearrangement uses TRBV7-7 and TRBJ2-1; D uncertain. Between the trimmed V and J ends, which lost 0 bases and 6 bases, there was a span of 9 bases. The CDR3 totals 14 residues. The germline CDR1 and CDR2 sequences are SSHAT and FNYEAQ (reference sequence). Here the CDR3 reads CASSLAGIANEQFF. The CDR3 DNA sequence: TGTGCCAGCAGCTTAGCGGGAATCGCCAATGAGCAGTTCTTC.

V and J are TRBV7-8 and TRBJ2-5, with 14 positions matching TRBD2. Germline V gene data show CDR1 as SGHVS and CDR2 as FQNEAQ. V trimming: 5 bases; J trimming: 6 bases; junction bases outside the gene matches: 11. The CDR3 sequence is 17 residues long. The CDR3 loop is CASSISRLAGGLQTQYF. Written as DNA, the CDR3 is TGTGCCAGCAGCATTTCTCGACTAGCGGGGGGGCTTCAGACCCAGTACTTC.

The chain joins TRBV29-1 to TRBJ1-1; no definite D call. Germline V gene data show CDR1 as SQVTM and CDR2 as ANQGSEA. With 2 bases removed from V and 0 bases from J, the gap between germline ends came to 16 bases. CDR3 size: 16 residues. The CDR3 region is CSVEPRGTVMNTEAFF. The CDR3 region has the DNA TGCAGCGTTGAACCGCGGGGAACCGTAATGAACACTGAAGCTTTCTTT.

This clonotype was seen many times. CDR3 bases: TGCAGCGCTGACACGGAACTCTACAATGAGCAGTTCTTC. This encodes CSADTELYNEQFF. The chain recombines TRBV29-1 with TRBJ2-1; D call uncertain. The V gene's germline CDR1 is SQVTM and CDR2 ANQGSEA. The CDR3 is 13 amino acids. The V end lost 7 bases, the J end lost 3 bases, and 13 bases lay between the germline ends.

This clonotype was counted between two and nine times. The junction does not match germline at one end; this may be a read error. The chain recombines TRBV4-1 with TRBJ2-7; D is perhaps TRBD1 (6 bases). The CDR3 is 16 residues long. CDR1 MGHRA and CDR2 YSYEKL come from the germline V gene. CDR3 sequence (DNA): TGCGCCAGCAGCCAAGATAGTGTGGGACACCGTAAACTTTCCCATTTC. Translation gives CASSQDSVGHRKLSHF.

The chain joins TRBV7-9 to TRBJ1-2; D is possibly TRBD1 (6 bases). V shed 3 bases and J shed 2 bases, with 13 bases lying between them. The germline gives CDR1 SEHNR, CDR2 FQNEAQ (reference sequence). CDR3 length equals 15 residues. The CDR3 bases are TGTGCCAGCAGCTTGAACAGGGTCGGGAACTATGGCTACACCTTC. Translating it yields CASSLNRVGNYGYTF.

This clonotype was observed a handful of times. The rearrangement uses TRBV7-8 and TRBJ2-7, with TRBD2 matching over 12 bases. The CDR3 extends over 16 amino acids. Trimming at V came to 0 bases and at J to 5 bases, leaving 5 bases not matched to a gene. Germline V gene lookup returns CDR1 SGHVS and CDR2 FQNEAQ. CDR3 protein: CASSLARLAGENEQYF. The CDR3 nucleotides read TGTGCCAGCAGCTTAGCGCGACTAGCGGGGGAGAACGAGCAGTACTTC.

This chain links TRBV29-1 with TRBJ2-7; 9 bases agree with TRBD1. Germline CDR1 reads SQVTM; CDR2 reads ANQGSEA. This CDR3 contains 15 residues. J lost 2 bases, V lost 1 base, and 6 bases had no gene match. CDR3 amino acids: CSVEGDRDGPYEQYF. In nucleotides, the CDR3 is TGCAGCGTTGAAGGGGACAGGGACGGCCCCTACGAGCAGTACTTC.

This clonotype has more than one count but fewer than ten. The chain employs TRBV4-3 and TRBJ2-1, with D hard to call. The length of the CDR3 is 12 residues. Germline CDR1 reads LGHNA; CDR2 reads YSLEER. V lost 0 bases and J lost 8, with 5 bases in between. In DNA, the CDR3 is TGCGCCAGCAGCCAAGATAGGTATGAGCAGTTCTTC. Its protein is CASSQDRYEQFF.

There are a few counts of this clonotype. The chain links TRBV20-1 to TRBJ1-1; D may be TRBD1 (5 bases). CDR1 and CDR2 from the germline V gene are DFQATT and SNEGSKA (reference sequence). V gave up 1 base and J gave up 7 bases, with 10 bases separating them. This CDR3 comprises 12 residues. The DNA of the CDR3 is TGCAGTGCTAGAGCCAGGGCCGATGAAGCTTTCTTT. Protein: CSARARADEAFF.

The chain has TRBV20-1 and TRBJ1-5; weak D call: TRBD1 (5 bases). CDR3 length: 13 residues. Germline values: CDR1 DFQATT, CDR2 SNEGSKA (reference sequence). Trimming stripped 6 bases from V and 9 bases from J, with 18 bases between. The chain's CDR3 is CSAQTGSAPPQHF. CDR3 nucleotides: TGCAGTGCGCAAACAGGATCCGCACCGCCCCAGCATTTT.

The DNA of the CDR3 is TGTGCCAGCAGCTCCGACGGGGCGGGAGGGAACCAAGAGACCCAGTACTTC. Protein product: CASSSDGAGGNQETQYF. The chain uses TRBV7-9 and TRBJ2-5, with TRBD2 matching over 9 bases. This CDR3 is 17 amino acids long. Per germline, CDR1 SEHNR and CDR2 FQNEAQ (reference sequence). The trim removed 4 bases at V and 0 bases at J, leaving 9 bases unmatched.

This chain joins TRBV7-2 and TRBJ2-4; perhaps D is TRBD1 or TRBD2 (5 bases each). Trimming removed 5 bases at V and 6 bases at J, with 17 bases between. This CDR3 contains 15 residues. Germline V lookup: CDR1 SGHTA, CDR2 FQGNSA. CDR3 in amino acids: CASSPPRGRGNIQYF. Here the CDR3 DNA reads TGTGCCAGCAGCCCCCCAAGGGGTCGGGGAAACATTCAGTACTTC.

This clonotype was seen more than once but under ten times. The rearrangement uses TRBV6-1 and TRBJ1-4; the match to TRBD1 covers 7 bases. The germline V gene encodes CDR1 MNHNS and CDR2 SASEGT. Trimming took 7 bases from V and 6 from J; bases not matched to a gene: 11. The CDR3 loop spans 15 amino acids. CDR3 in amino acids: CASMRPRQGHEKLFF. The CDR3 DNA reads TGTGCCAGCATGAGGCCGAGACAGGGTCATGAAAAACTGTTTTTT.

This clonotype was observed at least ten times. J is TRBJ2-3 and V is TRBV29-1, with 12 bases lining up with TRBD2. Looked up from germline, CDR1 is SQVTM and CDR2 is ANQGSEA. CDR3 length: 15 residues. The V segment lost 7 bases and the J segment 4 bases; nucleotides outside the gene matches: 9. CDR3 sequence reads: CSGLLAGGPSDTQYF. In DNA, the CDR3 is TGCAGCGGCCTCCTAGCGGGAGGGCCGTCAGATACGCAGTATTTT.

This chain connects TRBV28 to TRBJ2-3; a weak D match, TRBD2 (6 bases). In germline, CDR1 is MDHEN, CDR2 SYDVKM. Trimming stripped 3 bases from V and 3 bases from J, with 19 bases between. CDR3 length: 17 residues. CDR3 sequence: CASSLFSGAGTTDTQYF. CDR3 DNA sequence: TGTGCCAGCAGTTTGTTTTCTGGGGCGGGGACTACAGATACGCAGTATTTT.

The CDR3 loop is CASSQGSLMYEQYF. CDR3 nucleotides: TGTGCCAGCAGCCAAGGATCATTGATGTACGAGCAGTACTTC. The chain has TRBV4-2 and TRBJ2-7; D gene unclear. V lost 1 base, J lost 4 bases, and 11 bases lay in between. This CDR3 is built from 14 residues. From germline, CDR1 is LGHNA and CDR2 YNFKEQ.

Concerning this clonotype: Compared with germline, one end of the junction differs, possibly owing to a read error. The chain carries TRBV29-1 and TRBJ2-1; 10 nucleotides align to TRBD2. Per germline, CDR1 SQVTM and CDR2 ANQGSEA. The CDR3 length is 15 residues. CDR3 loop: CGVIPQRGGRNEQFF. The CDR3 region has the DNA TGCGGCGTCATCCCCCAGCGGGGGGGCAGAAATGAGCAGTTCTTC.

Many counts were recorded for this clonotype. The rearrangement joins TRBV29-1 to TRBJ2-7; D is perhaps TRBD1 (5 bases). CDR3 length: 12 amino acids. Per germline, CDR1 SQVTM and CDR2 ANQGSEA. V gave up 3 bases and J gave up 4 bases, with 10 bases separating them. The CDR3 is CSVESGRYEQYF. The DNA for the CDR3 is TGCAGCGTTGAGTCAGGGCGATACGAGCAGTACTTC.

Only one count was recorded for this clonotype. This chain links TRBV5-1 with TRBJ1-3, with a possible D match to TRBD1 (6 bases). This CDR3 contains 15 residues. Trimming stripped 6 bases from V and 0 bases from J, with 13 bases between. Germline-derived CDR1 and CDR2 are SGHRS and YFSETQ. CDR3 DNA sequence: TGCGCCAGCACCCGAGGGGGGGCCTCTGGAAACACCATATATTTT. Its protein is CASTRGGASGNTIYF.

This clonotype was seen a few times. The chain links TRBV7-9 to TRBJ2-7; D is unclear. In germline, CDR1 is SEHNR, CDR2 FQNEAQ (reference sequence). Deletions cut 4 bases from V and 2 bases from J, with 12 bases between. CDR3 size: 14 residues. CDR3 region: CASSSHNRAYEQYF. The CDR3 DNA follows: TGTGCCAGCAGCTCCCACAACAGAGCCTACGAGCAGTACTTC. Combining the CDR3 with reference TRBV7-9 and TRBJ2-7 gives the whole variable domain DTGVSQNPRHKITKRGQNVTFRCDPISEHNRLYWYRQTLGQGPEFLTYFQNEAQLEKSRLLSDRFSAERPKGSFSTLEIQRTEQGDSAMYLCASSSHNRAYEQYFGPGTRLTVT.